These 15 T cell receptor beta chains originate from one sample sequenced in a study of CD8 T cells in ankylosing spondylitis. TCRdb independently ran MiXCR on the 5' RACE reads; one entry per CDR3 protein. This table has about 250,000 distinct CDR3 sequences, 10% appearing once. The sequenced sample consisted of blood, either unsorted or a sorted T cell fraction (not recorded which). These receptors all come from a male donor with ankylosing spondylitis or in good health (not recorded which).

This clonotype came up many times. This chain uses TRBV11-2 with TRBJ1-4, with D perhaps TRBD1 (6 bases). The CDR3 spans 15 residues. V lost 5 bases to trimming and J lost 4 bases, with 14 bases between them. Germline CDR1 reads SGHAT; CDR2 reads FQNNGV. DNA of the CDR3: TGTGCCAGCAGCCCTAGGGGGAGAAGTAATGAAAAACTGTTTTTT. Translating it yields CASSPRGRSNEKLFF.

This chain links TRBV30 with TRBJ2-7; 9 bases are a match to TRBD1. The CDR3 totals 16 residues. V was clipped by 3 bases and J by 2 bases; unmatched bases: 11. Looked up from germline, CDR1 is GTSNPN and CDR2 is SVGIG (reference sequence). CDR3 amino acids: CAWRGPGTGTPYEQYF. The CDR3 DNA reads as TGTGCCTGGAGAGGCCCTGGGACAGGGACCCCCTACGAGCAGTACTTC.

V and J are TRBV5-8 and TRBJ1-5; D perhaps matches TRBD1 (5 bases). The CDR3 runs 14 residues. Trimming removed 3 bases at V and 3 bases at J, with 10 bases between. Germline V gene sequence: CDR1 SGHTS, CDR2 YDEGEE. CDR3 nucleotide sequence: TGTGCCAGCAGCTGGGGGGTCCCCAATCAGCCCCAGCATTTT. This encodes CASSWGVPNQPQHF. The full variable domain, completed using reference TRBV5-8 and TRBJ1-5, is EAGVTQSPTHLIKTRGQQATLRCSPISGHTSVYWYQQALGLGLQFLLWYDEGEERNRGNFPPRFSGRQFPNYSSELNVNALELEDSALYLCASSWGVPNQPQHFGDGTRLSIL.

This clonotype has ten or more counts. The rearrangement joins TRBV2 to TRBJ1-2; 11 bases map to TRBD1. The CDR3 is made up of 15 amino acids. The V and J ends lost 4 bases and 4 bases, in that order; junction bases with no gene match: 5. Germline V gene data show CDR1 as SNHLY and CDR2 as FYNNEI. The CDR3 spells CASSVGQGVGYGYTF. The CDR3 DNA is TGTGCCAGCAGTGTGGGACAGGGGGTCGGCTATGGCTACACCTTC.

V is TRBV6-1 and J is TRBJ2-3, with D uncertain. Germline loops: CDR1 MNHNS, CDR2 SASEGT. The CDR3 spans 16 residues. Between the trimmed V and J ends, which lost 8 bases and 0 bases, there was a span of 18 bases. The CDR3 spells CASLVEPPVSTDTQYF. CDR3 nucleotide sequence: TGTGCCAGCCTGGTAGAGCCGCCAGTAAGCACAGATACGCAGTATTTT.

This clonotype was seen a few times. J is TRBJ1-2 and V is TRBV7-9; the D gene is possibly TRBD1 (6 bases). Germline V gene lookup returns CDR1 SEHNR and CDR2 FQNEAQ (reference sequence). CDR3 length: 15 amino acids. V dropped 1 base and J dropped 0 bases, with 9 bases sitting between them. This CDR3 is CASSLETGANYGYTF. CDR3 bases: TGTGCCAGCAGCTTAGAGACAGGCGCTAACTATGGCTACACCTTC.

This clonotype was seen at least ten times. The CDR3 sequence: CASSYWTESDGYTF. CDR3 sequence (DNA): TGCGCCAGCAGCTACTGGACAGAGTCGGATGGCTACACCTTC. This sequence joins TRBV5-1 and TRBJ1-2; perhaps TRBD1 as D (6 bases). CDR1 and CDR2 from the germline V gene are SGHRS and YFSETQ. V lost 3 bases and J 6 bases, leaving 15 bases between the germline ends. This CDR3 region has 14 residues.

V is TRBV28 and J is TRBJ1-1, with unresolved D. CDR1 MDHEN and CDR2 SYDVKM come from the germline V gene. The CDR3 length is 14 residues. The V end was cut by 2 bases, the J end by 4 bases, with 11 bases between. The CDR3 region is CASSLVGWGTEAFF. In DNA form, the CDR3 reads TGTGCCAGCAGTTTAGTCGGTTGGGGCACTGAAGCTTTCTTT.

Ten or more counts support this clonotype. The CDR3 protein is CASSLETGGYTF. Here the CDR3 DNA reads TGTGCCAGCAGCTTAGAGACCGGAGGCTACACCTTC. The chain has TRBV7-9 and TRBJ1-2; D is uncertain. CDR3 length: 12 amino acids. Germline V gives CDR1 SEHNR, CDR2 FQNEAQ (reference sequence). V was trimmed by 1 base and J by 8 bases, leaving 8 bases between them.

This clonotype was found many times. This chain joins TRBV29-1 and TRBJ2-2; 10 bases fit TRBD1. Germline CDR1 and CDR2: SQVTM and ANQGSEA. The CDR3 runs 14 residues. Germline trimming cut 3 bases from V and 5 bases from J; bases unmatched to any gene: 3. DNA for the CDR3: TGCAGCGTTGAGGGACAGGGGAGAACCGGGGAGCTGTTTTTT. Residues: CSVEGQGRTGELFF.

The table lists this clonotype with many counts. This rearrangement joins TRBV27 to TRBJ1-4; D is ambiguous. The CDR3 spans 16 residues. With 5 bases removed from V and 6 bases from J, the gap between germline ends came to 19 bases. CDR1 is MNHEY, CDR2 SMNVEV, per germline (reference sequence). The CDR3 region is CASSRWWTSGDEKLFF. CDR3 nucleotides: TGTGCCAGCAGTCGATGGTGGACCTCCGGCGATGAAAAACTGTTTTTT.

For this clonotype: A clone one base away is much larger, so this may be a read error. This chain links TRBV10-3 with TRBJ1-5; possibly TRBD1 for D (6 bases). The CDR3 has 14 amino acids. Germline CDR1 reads ENHRY; CDR2 reads SYGVKD. V was shortened by 2 bases and J by 3 bases, with 8 bases between the two germline ends. This chain's CDR3 is CAISEAGDNQPQHF. The CDR3 region has the DNA TGTGCCATCAGTGAGGCAGGGGACAATCAGCCCCAGCATTTT.

This clonotype was seen many times. The V call is TRBV13, the J call TRBJ2-1; possibly TRBD2 for D (6 bases). The V end lost 5 bases, the J end lost 5 bases, and 16 bases lay between the germline ends. The germline CDR1 and CDR2 sequences are PRHDT and FYEKMQ (reference sequence). There are 15 residues in the CDR3. This CDR3 reads CASSTSGQPNNEQFF. In DNA, the CDR3 is TGTGCCAGCAGCACCAGCGGGCAGCCTAACAATGAGCAGTTCTTC.

This clonotype was recorded many times. For the CDR3, the DNA is TGCAGTGCTAGAGATCTCTACGAGCAGTACTTC. It specifies CSARDLYEQYF. This rearrangement joins TRBV20-1 to TRBJ2-7; D gene ambiguous. The CDR3 is made up of 11 amino acids. Trimming cost V 0 bases and J 3 bases, with 3 bases left between them. Germline CDR1 is DFQATT and CDR2 is SNEGSKA (reference sequence).

This clonotype was counted many times. V usage is TRBV29-1 and J usage is TRBJ1-1, with 7 bases that match TRBD1. Looked up from germline, CDR1 is SQVTM and CDR2 is ANQGSEA. CDR3 length: 13 residues. Losses at the gene ends were 7 bases for V and 5 bases for J; bases not matched to a gene: 10. The CDR3 protein is CSALEGAGTEAFF. DNA for the CDR3: TGCAGCGCCCTAGAGGGGGCTGGTACTGAAGCTTTCTTT.